What follows are 5 T cell receptor beta chains derived from one specimen sequenced in a study of cytomegalovirus exposure and HLA in healthy donors. Primers included in the PCR were 60 Vbeta and 13 Jbeta primers. Repertoires were generated with immunoSEQ multiplex PCR, while TCRdb's copy carries only in-frame clones and drops some. This sample has tens of thousands of clones, with about 84% found just once. The source material was PBMCs. The receptors were sampled from a young man in good health and CMV-seronegative.

The rearrangement joins TRBV2 to TRBJ2-7; 7 bases agree with TRBD1. The V and J ends lost 5 bases and 0 bases, in that order; junction bases with no gene match: 10. The germline V gene has CDR1 SNHLY and CDR2 FYNNEI. This CDR3 spans 16 amino acids. CDR3: CASSFTVTGSSYEQYF. DNA for the CDR3: TGTGCCAGCAGTTTCACCGTGACAGGGAGCTCCTACGAGCAGTACTTC.

This chain connects TRBV30 to TRBJ2-5, with TRBD2 matching over 7 bases. V shed 1 base and J 6 bases; nucleotides not matched to a gene: 5. Germline V gene lookup returns CDR1 GTSNPN and CDR2 SVGIG (reference sequence). The CDR3 covers 13 residues. In DNA, the CDR3 is TGTGCCTGGAGTGCGGGAGGAGGAAAGACCCAGTACTTC. Translated: CAWSAGGGKTQYF.

The chain uses TRBV7-2 and TRBJ2-5; 12 bases are a match to TRBD2. CDR3 length equals 16 residues. With V trimmed by 6 bases and J by 5 bases, 10 bases remained unmatched. In germline, CDR1 is SGHTA, CDR2 FQGNSA. The CDR3 coding sequence is TGTGCCAGCAGACGAGACCTAGCGGGGGGGCCGGAGACCCAGTACTTC. It encodes CASRRDLAGGPETQYF.

This clone is a singleton in its sample. The rearrangement uses TRBV27 and TRBJ2-7, with 9 bases lining up with TRBD1. The CDR3 sequence is 17 residues long. After removal of 4 bases from V and 2 bases from J, the junction contained 12 bases not matched to a gene. Germline assignment: CDR1 MNHEY and CDR2 SMNVEV (reference sequence). In DNA, the CDR3 is TGTGCCAGCAGTTCCCCCCCCGGGACAGGGAGACCCTACGAGCAGTACTTC. Its translation: CASSSPPGTGRPYEQYF.

The chain combines TRBV28 with TRBJ2-3, with 10 bases aligning to TRBD2. V lost 5 bases and J lost 6; bases outside the gene matches: 8. From germline, CDR1 is MDHEN and CDR2 SYDVKM. The CDR3 sequence is 15 residues long. CDR3 DNA: TGTGCCAGCAGTCCCAGACTAGCGGGTACGGATACGCAGTATTTT. This sequence encodes CASSPRLAGTDTQYF. The entire variable domain, with the rest obtained from reference TRBV28 and TRBJ2-3, is as follows: DVKVTQSSRYLVKRTGEKVFLECVQDMDHENMFWYRQDPGLGLRLIYFSYDVKMKEKGDIPEGYSVSREKKERFSLILESASTNQTSMYLCASSPRLAGTDTQYFGPGTRLTVL.